Listed here are 30 T cell receptor beta chains from one sample, sequenced in a study of CD8+CD57+ T cells in acquired aplastic anemia. TCR beta VDJ and CDR3 profiles were obtained from a genomic DNA template. One entry per CDR3 protein results from TCRdb running MiXCR on the reads. The repertoire holds a few hundred thousand distinct CDR3 sequences, with 45% to 65% as singletons. Sample: sorted CD4+, CD8+, or CD8+CD57+ T cells (not recorded which) from PBMCs. The origin of the receptors is a human donor with severe aplastic anemia or a healthy control (not recorded which).

This clonotype was observed at least ten times. The CDR3 sequence is CASSRAWLDNQPQHF. The CDR3 nucleotides are TGTGCCAGCAGTCGAGCCTGGCTAGACAATCAGCCCCAGCATTTT. The rearrangement uses TRBV6-6 and TRBJ1-5; no clear D gene. In germline, CDR1 is MNHNY, CDR2 SVGAGI (reference sequence). CDR3 size: 15 residues. Trimming took off 5 bases at V and 3 bases at J, with 14 bases between the two ends.

This clonotype appeared many times. V gene TRBV6-2 or TRBV6-3 combines with J gene TRBJ2-6; D gene uncertain. CDR3 length equals 16 residues. Trimming left V 7 bases short and J 4 bases short, with 17 bases between. CDR1 MNHEY and CDR2 SVGEGT come from the germline V gene. The CDR3 here is CASISDSELGANVLTF. The CDR3 DNA reads TGTGCCAGCATCTCCGACTCGGAACTGGGGGCCAACGTCCTGACTTTC.

This chain uses TRBV5-6 with TRBJ2-7, with 8 bases fitting TRBD1. V trimming: 3 bases; J trimming: 12 bases; junction bases outside the gene matches: 14. Germline V gene data show CDR1 as SGHDT and CDR2 as YYEEEE. This CDR3 comprises 14 residues. The CDR3 is CASSSGTGFGGLYF. CDR3 bases: TGTGCCAGCAGCTCCGGGACAGGATTCGGAGGGCTGTACTTC.

The chain carries TRBV20-1 and TRBJ2-7, with 11 bases identical to TRBD2. The germline gives CDR1 DFQATT, CDR2 SNEGSKA (reference sequence). The CDR3 has 13 amino acids. Germline trimming cut 5 bases from V and 3 bases from J; bases unmatched to any gene: 3. The CDR3 bases are TGCAGTGCTTCGACTAGCGGGAACTACGAGCAGTACTTC. It yields the protein CSASTSGNYEQYF.

This chain joins TRBV24-1 and TRBJ2-1; D gene uncertain. The CDR3 is made up of 15 amino acids. Trimming took off 1 base at V and 0 bases at J, with 6 bases between the two ends. The V gene's germline CDR1 is KGHDR and CDR2 SFDVKD. CDR3 coding DNA: TGTGCCACCAGTGATTTAGCTGACTCCTACAATGAGCAGTTCTTC. This translates into CATSDLADSYNEQFF.

The chain employs TRBV5-4 and TRBJ2-2; D is possibly TRBD1 (6 bases). Trimming removed 0 bases at V and 3 bases at J, with 9 bases between. The CDR3 covers 15 residues. Germline CDR1 SGHNT, CDR2 YYREEE (reference sequence). CDR3 loop: CASSLGQGHTGELFF. The CDR3 nucleotides are TGTGCCAGCAGCTTGGGGCAGGGGCACACCGGGGAGCTGTTTTTT.

The chain recombines TRBV2 with TRBJ1-6; D call uncertain. Germline CDR1 is SNHLY and CDR2 is FYNNEI. This CDR3 is built from 13 residues. V lost 4 bases to trimming and J lost 13 bases, with 14 bases between them. CDR3 bases: TGTGCCAGCAGTGTAGTGGAGGATCAGCCCCTCCACTTT. Protein product: CASSVVEDQPLHF.

This chain uses TRBV15 with TRBJ1-5; TRBD1 might be the D (6 bases). With 0 bases removed from V and 0 bases from J, the gap between germline ends came to 12 bases. The CDR3 contains 17 residues. Germline CDR1 is LNHNV and CDR2 is YYDKDF (reference sequence). CDR3 coding DNA: TGTGCCACCAGCAGAGACAGGGGCTGGACTAGCAATCAGCCCCAGCATTTT. Protein: CATSRDRGWTSNQPQHF. The full variable domain, completed using reference TRBV15 and TRBJ1-5, is DAMVIQNPRYQVTQFGKPVTLSCSQTLNHNVMYWYQQKSSQAPKLLFHYYDKDFNNEADTPDNFQSRRPNTSFCFLDIRSPGLGDTAMYLCATSRDRGWTSNQPQHFGDGTRLSIL.

In its sample, this clonotype was seen many times. The chain has TRBV6-5 and TRBJ1-2, with unresolved D. Germline V lookup: CDR1 MNHEY, CDR2 SVGAGI. This CDR3 contains 11 residues. V was trimmed by 10 bases and J by 4 bases, leaving 10 bases between them. CDR3 sequence: CAKADVYGYTF. DNA of the CDR3: TGTGCCAAAGCGGACGTCTATGGCTACACCTTC.

CDR3: CSALENGELFF. In DNA, the CDR3 is TGCAGTGCTCTGGAAAACGGGGAGCTGTTTTTT. This chain connects TRBV20-1 to TRBJ2-2; D remains unclear. With 5 bases removed from V and 7 bases from J, the gap between germline ends came to 8 bases. CDR1 is DFQATT, CDR2 SNEGSKA, per germline (reference sequence). This CDR3 spans 11 amino acids.

As regards this clonotype: Germline and junction disagree at one end, which may indicate a read error. The CDR3 nucleotides are TGCGGCAGCAGCGGGAGGTTAGCGGGGGGGCCCGGGGAGCAGTTCTTC. Translating it yields CGSSGRLAGGPGEQFF. The gene calls are TRBV5-1 and TRBJ2-1; 11 bases align to TRBD2. The germline gives CDR1 SGHRS, CDR2 YFSETQ. The CDR3 has 16 amino acids.

In DNA, the CDR3 is TGTGCCATCAGGGGGACAGGGGGCGACACCGGGGAGCTGTTTTTT. This codes for CAIRGTGGDTGELFF. This chain links TRBV10-3 with TRBJ2-2, with 12 positions matching TRBD1. The germline V gene has CDR1 ENHRY and CDR2 SYGVKD. V dropped 6 bases and J dropped 3; count of bases not matched to a gene: 2. This CDR3 comprises 15 residues.

This clonotype has a count of ten or more. The gene calls are TRBV28 and TRBJ1-2; D is perhaps TRBD1 (6 bases). V lost 8 bases and J 6 bases, leaving 19 bases between the germline ends. Germline lookup yields CDR1 MDHEN and CDR2 SYDVKM. The CDR3 sequence is 14 residues long. The CDR3 here is CASFRGQWSDGYTF. The CDR3 bases are TGTGCCAGCTTTCGAGGACAGTGGTCGGATGGCTACACCTTC.

The chain is built from TRBV5-1 and TRBJ2-3; 13 bases align to TRBD2. Germline-derived CDR1 and CDR2 are SGHRS and YFSETQ. This CDR3 has 15 residues. With V trimmed by 4 bases and J by 7 bases, 6 bases remained unmatched. CDR3 sequence (DNA): TGCGCCAGCAGCGAAACTAGCGGGGGGGCAAATACGCAGTATTTT. It yields the protein CASSETSGGANTQYF.

The chain has TRBV7-2 and TRBJ2-6; unclear D gene. Germline CDR1 SGHTA, CDR2 FQGNSA. This CDR3 has 15 residues. The germline V and J ends were trimmed by 5 bases and 0 bases, with 8 bases remaining between them. The CDR3: CASSTPPSGANVLTF. The CDR3 coding sequence is TGTGCCAGCAGCACCCCCCCCTCTGGGGCCAACGTCCTGACTTTC.

The chain has TRBV29-1 and TRBJ2-7; 8 positions match TRBD1. Germline values: CDR1 SQVTM, CDR2 ANQGSEA. The trim removed 3 bases at V and 4 bases at J, leaving 8 bases unmatched. The CDR3 loop spans 14 amino acids. CDR3 residues: CSVEDRAVGYEQYF. The CDR3 DNA is TGCAGCGTTGAGGACAGGGCTGTCGGGTACGAGCAGTACTTC.

This rearrangement joins TRBV10-1 to TRBJ2-7; D not resolved. The V gene's germline CDR1 is WNHNN and CDR2 SYGVQD (reference sequence). Trimming took 2 bases from V and 3 from J, leaving 11 bases between them. This CDR3 is built from 14 residues. CDR3 DNA sequence: TGCGCCAGCAGTGAGCAAGCCGACGGCTACGAGCAGTACTTC. Translated, it gives CASSEQADGYEQYF.

This clonotype was recorded many times. The rearrangement uses TRBV11-2 and TRBJ1-6, with 7 bases lining up with TRBD1. Looked up from germline, CDR1 is SGHAT and CDR2 is FQNNGV. The CDR3 extends over 19 amino acids. Trimming at V came to 3 bases and at J to 7 bases, leaving 18 bases not matched to a gene. The chain's CDR3 is CASSFSSRQGQRPNSPLHF. CDR3 bases: TGTGCCAGCAGCTTCTCCTCCCGACAGGGACAAAGACCCAATTCACCCCTCCACTTT.

The CDR3 nucleotides read TGTGCCAGCAGTTTTAACGAAGGGAGCACCATATATTTT. Translation gives CASSFNEGSTIYF. The chain recombines TRBV28 with TRBJ1-3, with unresolved D. The V gene lost 3 bases and the J gene lost 9 bases, with 12 bases spanning the gap. The CDR3 spans 13 residues. The germline V gene has CDR1 MDHEN and CDR2 SYDVKM.

In DNA, the CDR3 is TGTGCCAGCAGCCAGCGAGGTGGGACTGAAGCTTTCTTT. It encodes CASSQRGGTEAFF. The V call is TRBV7-3, the J call TRBJ1-1; D not resolved. Germline CDR1 and CDR2: SGHTA and FQGTGA. The CDR3 covers 13 residues. Trimming cost V 5 bases and J 5 bases, with 12 bases left between them.

The J gene is TRBJ1-1, the V gene TRBV10-3; D ambiguous. Germline assignment: CDR1 ENHRY and CDR2 SYGVKD. CDR3 length: 13 residues. Trimming removed 6 bases from V and 1 base from J, with 9 bases in between. The CDR3, as DNA: TGTGCCATCAGGGAGGCACAGAACACTGAAGCTTTCTTT. Its translation: CAIREAQNTEAFF.

This sequence joins TRBV20-1 and TRBJ1-6; 9 nucleotides line up with TRBD1. The CDR3 has 11 amino acids. CDR1 is DFQATT and CDR2 is SNEGSKA in the germline V gene (reference sequence). This CDR3 is CSGQGTSTLHF. CDR3 in DNA: TGCAGCGGACAGGGGACCTCCACCCTCCACTTT.

This clonotype was recorded at least ten times. V is TRBV9 and J is TRBJ2-1, with 7 positions matching TRBD2. J was trimmed by 6 bases and V by 7 bases; bases with no gene match: 10. The V gene's germline CDR1 is SGDLS and CDR2 YYNGEE. This CDR3 spans 14 amino acids. The CDR3: CASASAGRGNEQFF. The CDR3 nucleotides are TGTGCCAGCGCCTCAGCGGGAAGGGGCAATGAGCAGTTCTTC.

This clonotype has at least ten counts. The genes are TRBV20-1 and TRBJ1-4; the D gene is possibly TRBD1 (5 bases). Germline lookup yields CDR1 DFQATT and CDR2 SNEGSKA (reference sequence). There are 16 residues in the CDR3. V lost 1 base and J 0 bases, leaving 12 bases between the germline ends. This CDR3 is CSARVGLPATNEKLFF. The CDR3 DNA sequence: TGCAGTGCTAGAGTGGGGCTACCCGCAACTAATGAAAAACTGTTTTTT.

This clonotype was found a few times. V usage is TRBV27 and J usage is TRBJ2-1, with 13 positions matching TRBD2. Germline V gene sequence: CDR1 MNHEY, CDR2 SMNVEV (reference sequence). The CDR3 extends over 15 amino acids. With 5 bases clipped from V and 12 bases from J, the junction kept 10 bases outside the gene matches. The CDR3 reads CASSPTSGGPRGQFF. In nucleotides, the CDR3 is TGTGCCAGCAGTCCGACTAGCGGGGGGCCACGGGGGCAGTTCTTC.

This clonotype was found many times. The chain joins TRBV10-3 to TRBJ1-4; D ambiguous. The CDR3 sequence is 14 residues long. With 2 bases removed from V and 8 bases from J, the gap between germline ends came to 12 bases. Germline V gene sequence: CDR1 ENHRY, CDR2 SYGVKD. This chain's CDR3 is CAISEEGLREKLFF. The CDR3 nucleotides are TGTGCCATCAGTGAGGAAGGGTTACGGGAAAAACTGTTTTTT.

This clonotype was recorded once. This chain links TRBV29-1 with TRBJ2-2; D perhaps matches TRBD2 (5 bases). V gave up 5 bases and J gave up 6 bases, with 10 bases separating them. The germline V gene encodes CDR1 SQVTM and CDR2 ANQGSEA. The CDR3 sequence is 12 residues long. Written as DNA, the CDR3 is TGCAGCGTTAAGGAGGTTTCCGGGGAGCTGTTTTTT. This encodes CSVKEVSGELFF.

The chain has TRBV5-6 and TRBJ2-7; no clear D gene. Germline lookup yields CDR1 SGHDT and CDR2 YYEEEE. Trimming pared 0 bases from V and 0 bases from J, leaving 10 bases between. The CDR3 loop spans 15 amino acids. Here the CDR3 reads CASSLGGMSSYEQYF. The CDR3 DNA sequence: TGTGCCAGCAGCTTGGGTGGCATGAGCTCCTACGAGCAGTACTTC.

The CDR3 protein is CSARDVQNEQYF. The CDR3 DNA sequence: TGCAGTGCTAGAGATGTTCAGAATGAGCAGTACTTC. V gene TRBV20-1 combines with J gene TRBJ2-7; D remains ambiguous. Deletions cut 0 bases from V and 7 bases from J, with 10 bases between. The CDR3 has 12 residues. Germline values: CDR1 DFQATT, CDR2 SNEGSKA (reference sequence).

This clonotype was detected many times. V and J are TRBV2 and TRBJ2-7; 7 bases are a match to TRBD1. Trimming cost V 3 bases and J 5 bases; bases outside gene matches: 1. There are 12 residues in the CDR3. Germline values: CDR1 SNHLY, CDR2 FYNNEI. CDR3 nucleotide sequence: TGTGCCAGCAGTGATAGGGGGCACGAGCAGTACTTC. Protein sequence: CASSDRGHEQYF.